One and the same sample provided the 32 T cell receptor beta chains below, sequenced in a study of T-cell reconstitution after alpha-beta-depleted transplantation in children (dated by TCRdb to the mid-2010s). Libraries were built with PCR. The data were produced on an Illumina HiSeq 2500. TCR libraries were prepared with molecular barcoding, using unique molecular identifiers to normalize TCRbeta repertoire quantification. The raw public reads went through TCRdb reprocessing: fastp at Q25, MiXCR clone calling, in-frame beta chains kept. Each entry is one CDR3 protein sequence, shown with its most common DNA and genes. This sample comprises some 350,000 distinct CDR3 sequences, under 20% of them detected only once. Clones ranked in the top ten supply about 41% of the sample. What this sample's treatment or condition label stands for: allogeneic hematopoietic cell transplantation with graft depleted of TCRalphabeta T cells and CD19 B cells.

Material: PBMCs, mostly from graft donor cells, obtained 360 days after TCRalphabeta/CD19-depleted stem cell transplant. The receptors come from a male patient under 10 years old who had a stem cell transplant for acute lymphoblastic leukemia, so the T cells may come from the graft donor.

This clonotype was detected only a few times. The genes are TRBV7-8 and TRBJ2-2; TRBD2 matches at 13 bases. The CDR3 is 17 amino acids. Germline CDR1 reads SGHVS; CDR2 reads FQNEAQ. Trimming took 4 bases from V and 1 from J; bases not matched to a gene: 3. CDR3 DNA sequence: TGTGCCAGCAGCTCCCGACTAGCGGGAGGGAACACCGGGGAGCTGTTTTTT. Its translation: CASSSRLAGGNTGELFF.

The chain employs TRBV7-8 and TRBJ1-1, with D possibly TRBD1 on 6 matching bases. Trimming stripped 3 bases from V and 3 bases from J, with 8 bases between. Germline lookup yields CDR1 SGHVS and CDR2 FQNEAQ. The CDR3 contains 13 residues. Written as DNA, the CDR3 is TGTGCCAGCAGCTTCTACAGGGACACTGAAGCTTTCTTT. Its translation is CASSFYRDTEAFF.

The chain is built from TRBV4-1 and TRBJ2-4; perhaps TRBD2 as D (5 bases). Germline V gene sequence: CDR1 MGHRA, CDR2 YSYEKL. The CDR3 is 15 amino acids. Trimming stripped 4 bases from V and 7 bases from J, with 17 bases between. The CDR3 DNA reads as TGCGCCAGCAGCCCTGCCGGGTCCGCTAGCAACATTCAGTACTTC. As protein: CASSPAGSASNIQYF.

The chain is built from TRBV12-3 or TRBV12-4 and TRBJ2-3; D ambiguous. This CDR3 spans 18 amino acids. V lost 2 bases, J lost 1 base, and 19 bases lay in between. The CDR3 nucleotides are TGTGCCAGCAGTTTACGGGTCAGGTACCCGTACGGCACAGATACGCAGTATTTT. Translating it yields CASSLRVRYPYGTDTQYF.

This clonotype was counted only a few times. This rearrangement joins TRBV21-1 to TRBJ2-7. TRBV21-1 is a pseudogene locus. The CDR3 spans 16 residues. In nucleotides, the CDR3 is TGTGCCAGCAGCAAAGTTAGAAAAGGACAGCTCTACGAGCAGTACTTC. Translated, it gives CASSKVRKGQLYEQYF.

This clonotype was recorded a few times. This chain joins TRBV12-3 or TRBV12-4 and TRBJ1-2, with D unresolved. V was shortened by 3 bases and J by 0 bases, with 8 bases between the two germline ends. The CDR3 is 14 residues long. The CDR3 loop is CASSFYAANYGYTF. DNA of the CDR3: TGTGCCAGCAGTTTCTACGCCGCTAACTATGGCTACACCTTC.

The V and J genes are TRBV7-9 and TRBJ2-5; 11 bases are shared with TRBD2. The CDR3 runs to 16 residues. The J segment lost 3 bases and the V segment lost 4 bases, leaving 7 bases of the junction unmatched. Germline V lookup: CDR1 SEHNR, CDR2 FQNEAQ (reference sequence). The CDR3 bases are TGTGCCAGCAGCTCTTTAGCGGGAGGGCCGAAAGAGACCCAGTACTTC. This gives the protein CASSSLAGGPKETQYF.

This clonotype was counted a few times. J is TRBJ2-1 and V is TRBV5-1; 12 positions agree with TRBD1. The CDR3 spans 16 residues. After removal of 3 bases from V and 7 bases from J, the junction contained 8 bases not matched to a gene. The germline CDR1 and CDR2 sequences are SGHRS and YFSETQ. The CDR3 region is CASSSPGQGARNEQFF. CDR3 sequence (DNA): TGCGCCAGCAGCTCTCCGGGACAGGGGGCTCGAAATGAGCAGTTCTTC.

This clonotype came up a few times. The gene calls are TRBV12-3 or TRBV12-4 and TRBJ2-7; unclear D gene. The CDR3 runs 14 residues. V lost 1 base and J lost 0, with 7 bases in between. The CDR3 nucleotides are TGTGCCAGCAGTTTAGACCATCTCTCCTACGAGCAGTACTTC. Its protein product is CASSLDHLSYEQYF.

The rearrangement uses TRBV20-1 and TRBJ2-1; 7 nucleotides match TRBD2. J lost 0 bases, V lost 6 bases, and 8 bases had no gene match. The CDR3 has 15 residues. Germline V CDR1 and CDR2: DFQATT, SNEGSKA (reference sequence). The CDR3 reads CSAKGLSISYNEQFF. As DNA, the CDR3 is TGCAGTGCGAAGGGACTATCCATCTCCTACAATGAGCAGTTCTTC.

The J gene is TRBJ1-2, the V gene TRBV12-3 or TRBV12-4, with 11 bases fitting TRBD1. Germline trimming cut 8 bases from V and 8 bases from J; bases unmatched to any gene: 10. The CDR3 contains 14 residues. The CDR3 region has the DNA TGTGCCAGCTGCTCCGGGACAGGGGGTCGAGGCTACACCTTC. This sequence encodes CASCSGTGGRGYTF.

V and J are TRBV9 and TRBJ2-5, with TRBD1 identical over 9 bases. This CDR3 spans 17 amino acids. Germline-derived CDR1 and CDR2 are SGDLS and YYNGEE. Losses at the gene ends were 0 bases for V and 4 bases for J; bases not matched to a gene: 10. In DNA, the CDR3 is TGTGCCAGCAGCGTAGAGCCGGGACAGGGTTCCGGAGAGACCCAGTACTTC. Amino acids: CASSVEPGQGSGETQYF.

The chain has TRBV6-5 and TRBJ2-2; 11 bases match TRBD2. This CDR3 contains 17 residues. The V gene's germline CDR1 is MNHEY and CDR2 SVGAGI. V was clipped by 0 bases and J by 7 bases; unmatched bases: 7. The CDR3 loop reads CASSYSTTSGSVGELFF. The CDR3 DNA reads as TGTGCCAGCAGTTACTCGACAACTAGCGGGAGCGTCGGGGAGCTGTTTTTT.

This clonotype was detected only a few times. This rearrangement joins TRBV4-2 to TRBJ1-5; 8 positions match TRBD1. CDR3 length: 16 residues. The germline V gene has CDR1 LGHNA and CDR2 YNFKEQ. V gave up 3 bases and J gave up 6 bases; unmatched junction bases: 10. CDR3 amino acids: CASSHLSGQGGQPQHF. In DNA, the CDR3 is TGTGCCAGCAGCCACCTAAGCGGACAGGGAGGTCAGCCCCAGCATTTT.

This clonotype was observed a handful of times. The chain recombines TRBV7-9 with TRBJ2-1; D is perhaps TRBD2 (6 bases). Germline lookup yields CDR1 SEHNR and CDR2 FQNEAQ (reference sequence). The V end was cut by 5 bases, the J end by 1 base, with 15 bases between. This CDR3 is built from 16 residues. Here the CDR3 reads CASSAPRELSYNEQFF. The CDR3 coding sequence is TGTGCCAGCAGCGCCCCCCGGGAGCTTTCCTACAATGAGCAGTTCTTC.

There are many counts of this clonotype. V is TRBV29-1 and J is TRBJ2-7, with D tentatively TRBD1 (6 bases). V was clipped by 5 bases and J by 4 bases, with 18 bases between them. Germline V gives CDR1 SQVTM, CDR2 ANQGSEA. The CDR3 is 14 residues long. The chain's CDR3 is CSVQYRDQGYEQYF. The CDR3 nucleotides read TGCAGCGTTCAGTACAGGGACCAGGGTTACGAGCAGTACTTC.

This clonotype was observed at least ten times. The chain carries TRBV15 and TRBJ2-1; 7 nucleotides line up with TRBD2. Germline trimming cut 6 bases from V and 6 bases from J; bases unmatched to any gene: 5. Germline V gene data show CDR1 as LNHNV and CDR2 as YYDKDF (reference sequence). CDR3 size: 13 residues. The CDR3 loop is CATRLGLGNEQFF. CDR3 in DNA: TGTGCCACCAGGCTCGGACTAGGCAATGAGCAGTTCTTC.

This clonotype has only a few counts. The V and J genes are TRBV11-1 and TRBJ2-3; TRBD2 aligns across 13 bases. CDR3 length: 18 amino acids. The V and J ends lost 2 bases and 4 bases, in that order; junction bases with no gene match: 9. Per germline, CDR1 SGHAT and CDR2 FQDESV (reference sequence). CDR3 amino acids: CASSLSRTSGSNADTQYF. CDR3 nucleotide sequence: TGTGCCAGCAGCTTAAGCCGGACTAGCGGGAGTAATGCAGATACGCAGTATTTT.

This clonotype was detected a few times. The chain has TRBV12-3 or TRBV12-4 and TRBJ2-5; a weak D match, TRBD2 (6 bases). CDR3 length: 14 amino acids. The V gene lost 8 bases and the J gene lost 5 bases, with 18 bases spanning the gap. In nucleotides, the CDR3 is TGTGCCAGCCGCCTTTCTAGCGTTGGGGAGACCCAGTACTTC. It codes for CASRLSSVGETQYF.

The chain recombines TRBV12-3 or TRBV12-4 with TRBJ2-3; maybe TRBD2 (6 bases). The CDR3 covers 15 residues. V lost 6 bases, J lost 8 bases, and 21 bases lay in between. CDR3 in amino acids: CASRVRRVLDGTQYF. In DNA, the CDR3 is TGTGCCAGCAGGGTGCGGAGGGTTTTAGATGGTACGCAGTATTTT.

This clonotype was seen a few times. This sequence joins TRBV4-1 and TRBJ2-7; 12 nucleotides align to TRBD1. J gave up 7 bases and V 2 bases, and 12 bases lay outside the gene matches. Germline V gives CDR1 MGHRA, CDR2 YSYEKL. This CDR3 has 17 amino acids. The CDR3 reads CASSQQRWDRGHWEQYF. The CDR3 DNA is TGCGCCAGCAGCCAACAGAGATGGGACAGGGGGCATTGGGAGCAGTACTTC.

Many counts were recorded for this clonotype. The chain links TRBV28 to TRBJ2-5; TRBD2 agrees at 10 bases. The V and J ends lost 5 bases and 4 bases, in that order; junction bases with no gene match: 10. Germline CDR1 and CDR2: MDHEN and SYDVKM. This CDR3 comprises 16 residues. The CDR3 nucleotides are TGTGCCAGCAGTCACTTTCTAGCGGGAGACGGAGAGACCCAGTACTTC. Translating it yields CASSHFLAGDGETQYF.

The CDR3 sequence is CSVEVRDFFYGYTF. In DNA, the CDR3 is TGCAGCGTTGAAGTCAGGGACTTTTTCTATGGCTACACCTTC. The chain joins TRBV29-1 to TRBJ1-2; perhaps TRBD1 as D (5 bases). The CDR3 has 14 amino acids. Trimming cost V 1 base and J 4 bases, with 13 bases left between them. The germline V gene has CDR1 SQVTM and CDR2 ANQGSEA. The complete variable domain, with remaining parts taken from reference TRBV29-1 and TRBJ1-2, reads SAVISQKPSRDICQRGTSLTIQCQVDSQVTMMFWYRQQPGQSLTLIATANQGSEATYESGFVIDKFPISRPNLTFSTLTVSNMSPEDSSIYLCSVEVRDFFYGYTFGSGTRLTVV.

This clonotype was seen at least ten times. The chain uses TRBV29-1 and TRBJ2-7, with no clear D. The length of the CDR3 is 13 residues. Per germline, CDR1 SQVTM and CDR2 ANQGSEA. V was trimmed by 0 bases and J by 5 bases, leaving 11 bases between them. The CDR3 sequence is CSVEDPKWDEQYF. In DNA, the CDR3 is TGCAGCGTTGAAGACCCCAAGTGGGACGAGCAGTACTTC.

This clonotype was observed many times. This chain connects TRBV28 to TRBJ2-1; 11 positions match TRBD2. The V gene end was trimmed by 6 bases and the J gene end by 8 bases; junction bases not matched to a gene: 9. Per the germline V gene, CDR1 is MDHEN and CDR2 is SYDVKM. There are 15 residues in the CDR3. Here the CDR3 DNA reads TGTGCCAGCAGCGATCTAGCGGGAGGAATCGATGAGCAGTTCTTC. Translation gives CASSDLAGGIDEQFF.

The chain employs TRBV5-1 and TRBJ2-1; 9 bases fit TRBD2. Unmatched junction bases numbered 10, after V lost 4 bases and J lost 5 bases. The CDR3 consists of 16 residues. Germline V gives CDR1 SGHRS, CDR2 YFSETQ. In nucleotides, the CDR3 is TGCGCCAGCAGCCCGTTTGGCGCGGGAGGGAACAATGAGCAGTTCTTC. This codes for CASSPFGAGGNNEQFF.

The gene calls are TRBV30 and TRBJ2-5; D is unclear. Germline V gene sequence: CDR1 GTSNPN, CDR2 SVGIG (reference sequence). Trimming removed 0 bases at V and 2 bases at J, with 7 bases between. This CDR3 has 13 amino acids. The CDR3 protein is CAWSVRGQETQYF. The CDR3 region has the DNA TGTGCCTGGAGTGTACGCGGTCAAGAGACCCAGTACTTC.

V and J are TRBV27 and TRBJ2-1; perhaps TRBD2 as D (5 bases). The germline V gene has CDR1 MNHEY and CDR2 SMNVEV (reference sequence). Deletions cut 6 bases from V and 2 bases from J, with 17 bases between. CDR3 length: 16 residues. As DNA, the CDR3 is TGTGCCAGCAGCGTCCTCCCTAGCCAAACCTACAATGAGCAGTTCTTC. Protein sequence: CASSVLPSQTYNEQFF.

This clonotype was picked up a small number of times. The V call is TRBV28, the J call TRBJ2-7, with 12 positions matching TRBD2. CDR1 is MDHEN, CDR2 SYDVKM, per germline. The CDR3 is made up of 13 amino acids. Trimming cost V 10 bases and J 1 base; bases outside gene matches: 2. Here the CDR3 DNA reads TGTGCCATCGGACTAGCGGGATCCTACGAGCAGTACTTC. It yields the protein CAIGLAGSYEQYF.

The rearrangement joins TRBV28 to TRBJ2-1; 8 nucleotides align to TRBD1. The CDR3 contains 16 residues. CDR1 is MDHEN and CDR2 is SYDVKM in the germline V gene. J gave up 2 bases and V 6 bases, and 9 bases lay outside the gene matches. The CDR3 protein is CASRGGRTGPYNEQFF. The CDR3 DNA follows: TGTGCCAGCAGAGGGGGGCGGACAGGGCCCTACAATGAGCAGTTCTTC.

A few counts support this clonotype. The chain is built from TRBV12-3 or TRBV12-4 and TRBJ2-2; no clear D. Trimming cost V 11 bases and J 8 bases, with 15 bases left between them. This CDR3 spans 12 amino acids. This CDR3 is CAGFTDPGELFF. The CDR3 DNA reads as TGTGCCGGGTTTACGGACCCGGGGGAGCTGTTTTTT.

The sample holds a few counts of this clonotype. This chain joins TRBV10-3 and TRBJ2-2, with TRBD1 identical over 7 bases. Germline V gene lookup returns CDR1 ENHRY and CDR2 SYGVKD. This CDR3 is built from 12 residues. Germline trimming cut 11 bases from V and 5 bases from J; bases unmatched to any gene: 5. The CDR3 bases are TGTGCCGTCCAACAGGGGACCGGGGAGCTGTTTTTT. Its translation: CAVQQGTGELFF.